The next 4 T cell receptor beta chains were all read from a single sample in a study of blood T cell repertoires in COVID-19 (dated by TCRdb to 2018 to 2021). Library construction relied on the immunoSEQ multiplex PCR assay. TCRdb retrieved this table from immuneACCESS and kept in-frame rearrangements only. Not all clones are present; in checked studies, unresolved V genes account for under half, and no reason is known for the remainder. In all, the sample holds approximately 310,000 clones, and approximately 89% of those were seen once. Together, the top ten hold approximately 8% of the sample. Sequencing was done on a sample of peripheral blood. These receptors were obtained from a woman aged 50 to 65 who had recovered from COVID-19.

In its sample, this clone was seen a few times. The V and J genes are TRBV28 and TRBJ2-7; tentative D call: TRBD2 (8 bases). The V and J ends lost 3 bases and 5 bases respectively, with 17 bases between them. Germline V gene lookup returns CDR1 MDHEN and CDR2 SYDVKM. The CDR3 contains 15 residues. Here the CDR3 reads CASSFPGRGPDEQYF. The CDR3 nucleotides read TGTGCCAGCAGTTTCCCCGGGAGGGGGCCTGACGAGCAGTACTTC.

The gene calls are TRBV19 and TRBJ2-7; D unclear. This CDR3 contains 14 residues. CDR1 and CDR2 (germline): LNHDA, SQIVND (reference sequence). The germline V and J ends were trimmed by 5 bases and 7 bases, with 18 bases remaining between them. The CDR3 reads CASSRRLQSWEQYF. For the CDR3, the DNA is TGTGCCAGTAGTCGTCGCTTACAGTCCTGGGAGCAGTACTTC.

CDR3 DNA sequence: TGTGCCAGCAGCCAAGATCCGACCTTGACCCCTGCGGGGTGGGGAGATGAGCAGTTCTTC. It specifies CASSQDPTLTPAGWGDEQFF. V gene TRBV3-1 (or the pseudogene TRBV3-2) combines with J gene TRBJ2-1; weak D call: TRBD2 (6 bases). CDR1 and CDR2 from the germline V gene are LGHDT and YNNKEL (reference sequence). V was shortened by 0 bases and J by 8 bases, with 29 bases between the two germline ends. The CDR3 has 20 amino acids.

The V call is TRBV4-1, the J call TRBJ1-1; D gene ambiguous. CDR1 and CDR2 from the germline V gene are MGHRA and YSYEKL. The CDR3 sequence is 18 residues long. Trimming stripped 0 bases from V and 4 bases from J, with 21 bases between. In DNA, the CDR3 is TGCGCCAGCAGCCAAGATCGGAGGGTTGGGGTCCCTATCACTGAAGCTTTCTTT. It specifies CASSQDRRVGVPITEAFF.